This T cell receptor beta chain appears in the sequencing data of a study of T cells in Graves' hyperthyroidism and ophthalmopathy (dated by TCRdb to the late 2010s). Turning to the overall study: Peripheral blood was collected at initial diagnosis, before any treatment. Thyroid tissue and blood T-cell repertoires from about six Graves' hyperthyroidism patients were also compared in the study. For training and testing, the 100 or so patients in the discovery cohort were randomly divided in a 7:3 ratio. The paper describes TCR Vbeta CDR3 sequencing of 135 peripheral blood samples, made up of approximately 40 ophthalmopathy patients, over 70 hyperthyroidism patients and 17 progressor patients. Following sampling, methimazole starting at 30 mg daily was given to hyperthyroidism patients, and high-dose intravenous methylprednisolone was given to ophthalmopathy patients. To identify TCR V-J signatures that set the groups apart, the researchers used a discovery cohort of 100 patients, made up of approximately 43 with Graves' ophthalmopathy and about 60 with stable Graves' hyperthyroidism. An independent validation cohort of fewer than 20 hyperthyroidism patients and about 15 patients who later progressed to ophthalmopathy tested prospective prediction of ophthalmopathy. Here is what the overall study found, with its caveats: A model built on a 13 V-J signature distinguished ophthalmopathy from stable hyperthyroidism, reaching over 85% sensitivity and 81.08% specificity in cross-validation and 80%/75% in testing. Most expanded thyroid clonotypes (frequency above 0.001) were also found in blood, which suggests that blood repertoires may mirror thyroid immune responses. Sample size was not statistically predetermined, and blinding of investigators to group allocation was not performed. In validation, the model predicted progression to ophthalmopathy with roughly 70% sensitivity and 72% to 75% specificity, a median of around 6.6 months before onset.

In the case of this clonotype: The antigen it recognizes is unknown. No clone much larger than this one lies a single base away; base qualities are absent.

Stable Graves' hyperthyroidism was defined as the absence of progression to ophthalmopathy over 18 months of follow-up. Hyperthyroidism patients were aged 18 to 65 years and newly diagnosed, with disease duration of less than 2 months. Any patient with an uncontrolled infection, another autoimmune disease, pregnancy or lactation was excluded. Clinical symptoms, serum thyroxine and TRAb, thyroid ultrasound, and orbital computed tomography formed the basis for the diagnoses. Ficoll-Paque density gradient centrifugation was used to isolate PBMCs from 8 to 10 ml of fresh peripheral blood. Total RNA was extracted with Trizol reagent, and quality was checked on an Agilent 2100 Bioanalyzer. The germline V end is reduced by 3 bases and the J end by 5 bases; junction bases left unmatched: 7. Based on the germline V gene, the CDR1 and CDR2 sequences are MGHRA and YSYEKL. Its CDR3 holds 15 amino acids, cysteine through phenylalanine. Just the 45-base CDR3 DNA is kept, in frame starting at base 1.

Amplification of TCR beta CDR3 regions was carried out from RNA transcripts. A first-round RT-PCR of the TCR CDR3 used the HTBI primer set with the Qiagen OneStep RT-PCR kit. The libraries were constructed in a second round of multiplex PCR and then size-selected and purified. Paired-end sequencing of the libraries was performed with 100 bp reads on an Illumina HiSeq2000. As for the authors' bioinformatics: Raw data were processed with SOAPnuke, discarding reads with adapters, uncalled bases, mean Phred below 15, or no exact constant-primer or identifier match. COPE v1.2.5 was used to merge the high-quality paired reads, and each unique nucleotide sequence was defined as a clonotype. MiTCR v1.1 was used to align clonotypes to the IMGT TRBV, TRBD and TRBJ reference segments. Analysis was restricted to V-J combinations with a frequency above 0.0001, which covered approximately 99% of repertoires. A TCS score was defined as the ratio of F50 (clonal expansion) to E x V (chaos), with BLOSUM62-based TCRdist applied between CDR3 peptides within each V-J. Welch's t-statistics and random forest reduced around 550 V-J features to roughly 13, which were used in a naive Bayes classifier (R e1071). TCRdb handled the public reads itself, with Q25 trimming in fastp and clone calling in MiXCR, and kept productive beta chains. Duplicate CDR3 protein sequences are folded into a single record with the most common DNA and genes. The authors' filters were not applied to this entry. Here the sample has around 420,000 distinct CDR3 sequences; 15% to 19% occur a single time. The leading ten clones occupy 13% to 15% of the sample.

Sequenced material: blood. The chain employs TRBV4-1 and TRBJ2-7; TRBD1 agrees with 10 junctional bases. This TCR derives from a woman in her late teens or twenties with Graves' hyperthyroidism. The CDR3 reads as follows: CASSQGGQGFHEQYF. In nucleotide form, the sequence is TGCGCCAGCAGCCAGGGGGGACAGGGGTTCCACGAGCAGTACTTC.